This T cell receptor (beta chain) is drawn from a study of blood T cell repertoires in COVID-19. The method was immunoSEQ multiplex PCR; TCRdb's version includes in-frame clones alone and lacks a portion of them. The sample has more than 100,000 clones, 88% seen once; the top ten hold more than 2%. The V and J ends lost 2 bases and 4 bases respectively, with 17 bases between them. The CDR3 is made up of 17 amino acids. The germline V gene encodes CDR1 MNHEY and CDR2 SVGEGT. The chain couples TRBV6-2 or TRBV6-3 to TRBJ2-2, with a weak D call TRBD1 (5 bases). Material: peripheral blood. The sequence was collected from an older man with active COVID-19. CDR3 DNA: TGTGCCAGCAGTTACGGGCTGGGGCAGGGTGGCACCGGGGAGCTGTTTTTT. Translation gives CASSYGLGQGGTGELFF.